The 27 T cell receptor beta chains in this list originate from one sample, sequenced in a study of blood T cell repertoires in COVID-19 (dated by TCRdb to the early 2020s). The library was prepared using the immunoSEQ multiplex PCR assay. The source is immuneACCESS, and TCRdb retained only in-frame sequences with V and J called. Part of the clones is not carried over; for the studies checked, unresolved V genes explain less than half of this, and the remainder is unexplained. The sample data list roughly 160,000 clones, and roughly 84% of these were observed just once. The ten largest clones capture roughly an eighth of the sample. The source material was peripheral blood. All receptors derive from a man between 18 and 35 years old with active or convalescent COVID-19.

The chain has TRBV20-1 and TRBJ1-5; weak D call: TRBD1 (6 bases). The CDR3 extends over 15 amino acids. Germline assignment: CDR1 DFQATT and CDR2 SNEGSKA (reference sequence). Trimming pared 3 bases from V and 6 bases from J, leaving 18 bases between. The CDR3: CSASSYRVAGQPQHF. CDR3 coding DNA: TGCAGTGCTAGTTCTTACAGGGTGGCAGGTCAGCCCCAGCATTTT.

The chain links TRBV14 to TRBJ1-1; unclear D gene. There are 14 residues in the CDR3. With 4 bases removed from V and 2 bases from J, the gap between germline ends came to 11 bases. Germline V CDR1 and CDR2: SGHDN, FVKESK. Here the CDR3 reads CASSRGSANTEAFF. The CDR3 coding sequence is TGTGCCAGCAGCCGAGGGTCCGCAAACACTGAAGCTTTCTTT.

The CDR3 region is CASSYPSSGSSYEQYF. The CDR3 DNA is TGTGCCAGCAGTTACCCCTCTAGCGGCTCCTCCTACGAGCAGTACTTC. The rearrangement links TRBV28 to TRBJ2-7; 7 bases are a match to TRBD2. The CDR3 runs 16 residues. From germline, CDR1 is MDHEN and CDR2 SYDVKM. V lost 4 bases and J lost 0; bases outside the gene matches: 9.

The chain has TRBV5-1 and TRBJ1-1, with 8 bases identical to TRBD1. After removal of 9 bases from V and 4 bases from J, the junction contained 11 bases not matched to a gene. CDR3 length: 14 amino acids. From germline, CDR1 is SGHRS and CDR2 YFSETQ. The CDR3 nucleotides read TGCGCCACCGAGGACAGGGAAGAGGGCACTGAAGCTTTCTTT. It translates to CATEDREEGTEAFF.

This clone has ten or more counts. The chain recombines TRBV16 with TRBJ2-2, with TRBD2 matching over 7 bases. Trimming cost V 0 bases and J 5 bases; bases outside gene matches: 0. Germline V lookup: CDR1 KGHSY, CDR2 FQNENV. This CDR3 is 14 amino acids long. The CDR3 protein is CASSQSAGTGELFF. CDR3 sequence (DNA): TGTGCCAGCAGCCAATCAGCGGGGACCGGGGAGCTGTTTTTT. The full variable domain, completed using reference TRBV16 and TRBJ2-2, is GEEVAQTPKHLVRGEGQKAKLYCAPIKGHSYVFWYQQVLKNEFKFLISFQNENVFDETGMPKERFSAKCLPNSPCSLEIQATKLEDSAVYFCASSQSAGTGELFFGEGSRLTVL.

V is TRBV6-6 and J is TRBJ2-2; 10 bases map to TRBD2. Germline CDR1 is MNHNY and CDR2 is SVGAGI (reference sequence). After removal of 8 bases from V and 3 bases from J, the junction contained 6 bases not matched to a gene. The CDR3 has 15 amino acids. The CDR3 DNA reads TGTGCCAGCCGGGGGAGCGGGAGGGACACCGGGGAGCTGTTTTTT. Protein: CASRGSGRDTGELFF.

This clone was seen many times. V usage is TRBV9 and J usage is TRBJ1-2; D perhaps matches TRBD1 (5 bases). Germline-derived CDR1 and CDR2 are SGDLS and YYNGEE. V was clipped by 3 bases and J by 2 bases, with 11 bases between them. The CDR3 covers 14 residues. In DNA form, the CDR3 reads TGTGCCAGCAGCGGTGAGTCAGGGAACTATGGCTACACCTTC. As protein: CASSGESGNYGYTF.

Concerning this clone: Mismatch with germline at one junction end may stem from a read error. V and J are TRBV19 and TRBJ1-2, with 8 bases identical to TRBD1. There are 15 residues in the CDR3. Germline CDR1 reads LNHDA; CDR2 reads SQIVND (reference sequence). CDR3: CASSISRDRNSGYTF. The CDR3 bases are TGTGCCAGTAGTATTAGTCGGGACAGGAACTCTGGCTACACCTTC.

The chain is built from TRBV7-2 and TRBJ1-3; 7 bases fit TRBD1. The CDR3 has 14 amino acids. Unmatched junction bases numbered 7, after V lost 3 bases and J lost 8 bases. The germline V gene has CDR1 SGHTA and CDR2 FQGNSA. CDR3 sequence reads: CASSFDRVGYTIYF. The CDR3 DNA follows: TGTGCCAGCAGCTTCGACAGGGTGGGATACACCATATATTTT.

The chain links TRBV5-1 to TRBJ2-1, with D perhaps matching TRBD1 (6 bases). This CDR3 spans 16 amino acids. In germline, CDR1 is SGHRS, CDR2 YFSETQ. Trimming removed 4 bases at V and 1 base at J, with 15 bases between. The CDR3 DNA is TGCGCCAGCAGCCTGGACAGTTTAAATTCCTACAATGAGCAGTTCTTC. This translates into CASSLDSLNSYNEQFF.

In this sample, this clone turned up a few times. CDR3 sequence: CASSQDGRGYGYTF. In nucleotides, the CDR3 is TGCGCCAGCAGCCAAGATGGAAGGGGCTATGGCTACACCTTC. V is TRBV4-1 and J is TRBJ1-2; D might be TRBD1 (5 bases). The V end lost 0 bases, the J end lost 4 bases, and 9 bases lay between the germline ends. The CDR3 loop spans 14 amino acids. Germline values: CDR1 MGHRA, CDR2 YSYEKL.

The genes are TRBV5-4 and TRBJ2-3; D may be TRBD2 (6 bases). The CDR3 extends over 15 amino acids. CDR1 is SGHNT, CDR2 YYREEE, per germline (reference sequence). With 4 bases removed from V and 2 bases from J, the gap between germline ends came to 14 bases. For the CDR3, the DNA is TGTGCCAGCAGCGCCGGGACTCATATCACAGATACGCAGTATTTT. It codes for CASSAGTHITDTQYF.

The rearrangement joins TRBV12-3 or TRBV12-4 to TRBJ1-5; D is unresolved. The V gene lost 3 bases and the J gene lost 8 bases, with 8 bases spanning the gap. CDR3 length equals 12 residues. The CDR3 nucleotides read TGTGCCAGCAGTTTTTCAGTTGAGCCCCAGCATTTT. Protein: CASSFSVEPQHF.

The CDR3 nucleotides are TGTGCCAGCAGTGAGGACAGGGTTGTTCAGCCCCAGCATTTT. This codes for CASSEDRVVQPQHF. The rearrangement links TRBV2 to TRBJ1-5; 8 bases match TRBD1. V lost 3 bases, J lost 6 bases, and 4 bases stayed unmatched. In germline, CDR1 is SNHLY, CDR2 FYNNEI. This CDR3 has 14 residues.

This chain joins TRBV28 and TRBJ1-6, with D possibly matching TRBD1 (6 bases). The V end lost 5 bases, the J end lost 12 bases, and 20 bases lay between the germline ends. The CDR3 has 15 residues. Germline CDR1 reads MDHEN; CDR2 reads SYDVKM. CDR3 sequence (DNA): TGTGCCAGCAGTACCCGGGACATTCGGAAGGGACCCCTCCACTTT. It specifies CASSTRDIRKGPLHF.

This clone was found a few times. The chain is built from TRBV7-3 and TRBJ2-1, with TRBD1 as a possible D gene (6 bases). Deletions cut 1 base from V and 7 bases from J, with 14 bases between. This CDR3 is 15 amino acids long. The V gene's germline CDR1 is SGHTA and CDR2 FQGTGA. The CDR3 protein is CASSLKGVGTNEQFF. The CDR3 DNA sequence: TGTGCCAGCAGCTTAAAGGGGGTAGGGACAAATGAGCAGTTCTTC.

The chain couples TRBV15 to TRBJ2-7; 9 nucleotides align to TRBD1. The V gene end was trimmed by 3 bases and the J gene end by 6 bases; junction bases not matched to a gene: 6. The CDR3 is 14 amino acids. The V gene's germline CDR1 is LNHNV and CDR2 YYDKDF (reference sequence). In nucleotides, the CDR3 is TGTGCCACCAGCAGTGGGGACAGGGTATTCGAGCAGTACTTC. This codes for CATSSGDRVFEQYF.

The genes are TRBV5-1 and TRBJ2-3, with TRBD1 matching over 10 bases. Per the germline V gene, CDR1 is SGHRS and CDR2 is YFSETQ. Trimming took 3 bases from V and 4 from J; bases not matched to a gene: 2. This CDR3 region has 14 residues. The CDR3 protein is CASSWTGGADTQYF. The CDR3, as DNA: TGCGCCAGCAGCTGGACAGGGGGAGCAGATACGCAGTATTTT.

This clone is a singleton in its sample. The rearrangement links TRBV7-2 to TRBJ1-5; perhaps TRBD1 as D (5 bases). The CDR3 is 16 amino acids. Trimming took off 1 base at V and 1 base at J, with 11 bases between the two ends. Germline-derived CDR1 and CDR2 are SGHTA and FQGNSA. CDR3 coding DNA: TGTGCCAGCAGCTTAGTCATGACAGAGAGCAATCAGCCCCAGCATTTT. Protein: CASSLVMTESNQPQHF.

The chain employs TRBV10-3 and TRBJ2-3, with TRBD2 identical over 7 bases. This CDR3 is 15 amino acids long. The V gene's germline CDR1 is ENHRY and CDR2 SYGVKD. J gave up 2 bases and V 4 bases, and 6 bases lay outside the gene matches. The CDR3, as DNA: TGTGCCATCAGTGGGGGCGGGGGAATCACAGATACGCAGTATTTT. Its protein is CAISGGGGITDTQYF.

The V gene is TRBV2, the J gene TRBJ1-5; D gene unclear. V lost 3 bases to trimming and J lost 5 bases, with 11 bases between them. CDR1 SNHLY and CDR2 FYNNEI come from the germline V gene. The CDR3 has 14 residues. Here the CDR3 reads CASSDLRPYQPQHF. The CDR3 region has the DNA TGTGCCAGCAGTGACCTGCGTCCTTATCAGCCCCAGCATTTT.

The gene calls are TRBV15 and TRBJ1-2; 7 nucleotides line up with TRBD1. The germline gives CDR1 LNHNV, CDR2 YYDKDF (reference sequence). CDR3 length: 14 amino acids. Germline trimming cut 3 bases from V and 6 bases from J; bases unmatched to any gene: 7. In nucleotides, the CDR3 is TGTGCCACCAGCAGGACAGGGTTAAAGGATGGCTACACCTTC. It encodes CATSRTGLKDGYTF.

This clone was seen just once. This sequence joins TRBV14 and TRBJ1-1; no reliable D call. Germline V gene sequence: CDR1 SGHDN, CDR2 FVKESK. The CDR3 extends over 15 amino acids. The V and J ends lost 4 bases and 0 bases respectively, with 12 bases between them. The CDR3 here is CASSPQTALNTEAFF. The CDR3 bases are TGTGCCAGCAGCCCTCAAACAGCTTTGAACACTGAAGCTTTCTTT.

This chain connects TRBV7-2 to TRBJ2-5, with 11 bases aligning to TRBD2. Germline V gene sequence: CDR1 SGHTA, CDR2 FQGNSA. The CDR3 has 14 amino acids. Trimming cost V 8 bases and J 3 bases; bases outside gene matches: 5. CDR3 in DNA: TGTGCCAGCGCGCTAGCGGGAGGAAAAGAGACCCAGTACTTC. Translation: CASALAGGKETQYF.

V usage is TRBV6-5 and J usage is TRBJ1-1; D is uncertain. The CDR3 consists of 14 residues. Germline V gene lookup returns CDR1 MNHEY and CDR2 SVGAGI. The V end was cut by 4 bases, the J end by 1 base, with 10 bases between. Here the CDR3 reads CASSSWLGNTEAFF. For the CDR3, the DNA is TGTGCCAGCAGTTCCTGGCTAGGGAACACTGAAGCTTTCTTT.

This clone was counted between two and nine times. The rearrangement joins TRBV6-5 to TRBJ2-7, with a possible D match to TRBD1 (6 bases). CDR3 length: 11 amino acids. V was trimmed by 7 bases and J by 7 bases, leaving 11 bases between them. Germline loops: CDR1 MNHEY, CDR2 SVGAGI. The CDR3 bases are TGTGCCAGCACCAAAGGGGGAGAGCAGTACTTC. Its translation: CASTKGGEQYF.

The gene calls are TRBV2 and TRBJ1-5; 11 positions agree with TRBD1. Germline-derived CDR1 and CDR2 are SNHLY and FYNNEI. V was clipped by 5 bases and J by 2 bases; unmatched bases: 5. There are 16 residues in the CDR3. CDR3 sequence (DNA): TGTGCCAGCAGTTGGACAGGGGGCAGTCGCAATCAGCCCCAGCATTTT. This sequence encodes CASSWTGGSRNQPQHF.